These 24 T cell receptor beta chains came from one sample sequenced in a study of multiple sclerosis patients with progressive multifocal leukoencephalopathy (dated by TCRdb to about 2019). Reading the label with the study, this specimen's time point is: before natalizumab initiation. Libraries were made using the immunoSEQ multiplex PCR assay. TCRdb obtained this table from immuneACCESS and retained in-frame rearrangements with V and J assigned. These tables miss some clones; where compared with another copy, unresolved V genes account for less than half of the shortfall, and the remainder is unexplained. This sample is represented by under 40,000 clones; over 75% of them were singletons. Jointly, the top ten make up roughly 1.5% of the sample. The sequenced material came from PBMCs. The origin of the receptors is a human donor with multiple sclerosis.

The rearrangement joins TRBV6-5 to TRBJ2-7; 11 bases agree with TRBD2. Per the germline V gene, CDR1 is MNHEY and CDR2 is SVGAGI. The ends lost 6 bases at V and 7 bases at J; junction bases unmatched: 8. This CDR3 is built from 14 residues. This CDR3 reads CASRTGLAAGEQYF. DNA of the CDR3: TGTGCCAGCAGAACGGGACTAGCGGCCGGGGAGCAGTACTTC.

This sequence joins TRBV5-6 and TRBJ2-1; TRBD2 aligns across 10 bases. Germline CDR1 reads SGHDT; CDR2 reads YYEEEE. There are 18 residues in the CDR3. V lost 0 bases to trimming and J lost 8 bases; unmatched junction nucleotides: 14. CDR3 residues: CASSLALLAGGAKDEQFF. CDR3 DNA: TGTGCCAGCAGCTTGGCCCTCTTAGCGGGAGGAGCTAAGGATGAGCAGTTCTTC.

In DNA form, the CDR3 reads TGCGCCAGCAGCTTGTATCCGCGAGACCTGAACACTGAAGCTTTCTTT. It translates to CASSLYPRDLNTEAFF. The rearrangement joins TRBV5-1 to TRBJ1-1; unclear D gene. CDR1 and CDR2 from the germline V gene are SGHRS and YFSETQ. The V and J ends lost 1 base and 0 bases respectively, with 13 bases between them. CDR3 length equals 16 residues.

The CDR3 here is CASSKWGATEAFF. The DNA for the CDR3 is TGTGCCAGTAGTAAATGGGGAGCCACTGAAGCTTTCTTT. J is TRBJ1-1 and V is TRBV19; no firm D call. Germline CDR1 and CDR2: LNHDA and SQIVND (reference sequence). The V gene lost 4 bases and the J gene lost 4 bases, with 10 bases spanning the gap. This CDR3 contains 13 residues. Full variable domain (remainder filled in from reference TRBV19 and TRBJ1-1): DGGITQSPKYLFRKEGQNVTLSCEQNLNHDAMYWYRQDPGQGLRLIYYSQIVNDFQKGDIAEGYSVSREKKESFPLTVTSAQKNPTAFYLCASSKWGATEAFFGQGTRLTVV.

The rearrangement uses TRBV19 and TRBJ1-2; 8 nucleotides align to TRBD1. CDR1 LNHDA and CDR2 SQIVND come from the germline V gene (reference sequence). J lost 7 bases, V lost 1 base, and 5 bases had no gene match. CDR3 length: 14 amino acids. CDR3 in DNA: TGTGCCAGTAGTATAGGCAGGGGGCCGTTTGGCTACACCTTC. Translation gives CASSIGRGPFGYTF.

This sequence joins TRBV14 and TRBJ1-2; the D gene is possibly TRBD1 (5 bases). The CDR3 is 14 residues long. In germline, CDR1 is SGHDN, CDR2 FVKESK. Deletions cut 4 bases from V and 5 bases from J, with 14 bases between. This CDR3 is CASSLTGTPYGYTF. CDR3 DNA: TGTGCCAGCAGCCTCACCGGGACCCCTTATGGCTACACCTTC.

The chain couples TRBV4-2 to TRBJ2-1; D may be TRBD1 (5 bases). From germline, CDR1 is LGHNA and CDR2 YNFKEQ. There are 16 residues in the CDR3. Trimming removed 0 bases at V and 4 bases at J, with 13 bases between. The CDR3 nucleotides read TGTGCCAGCAGCCAAGAGGACGGGCAGGGTTACAATGAGCAGTTCTTC. Translating gives CASSQEDGQGYNEQFF.

V and J are TRBV19 and TRBJ2-3, with a tentative D call TRBD2 (6 bases). V was cut by 7 bases and J by 0 bases, with 17 bases left in between. From germline, CDR1 is LNHDA and CDR2 SQIVND (reference sequence). The CDR3 is 16 amino acids. CDR3 in amino acids: CASTPYGRGSTDTQYF. CDR3 bases: TGTGCCAGTACCCCTTACGGGAGAGGTAGCACAGATACGCAGTATTTT.

This sequence joins TRBV5-3 and TRBJ2-4; D not resolved. TRBV5-3 is recorded as an ORF, its role being uncertain. V lost 2 bases and J 7 bases, leaving 10 bases between the germline ends. The CDR3 runs 13 residues. CDR3 sequence reads: CARSFTAGNIQYF. For the CDR3, the DNA is TGTGCCAGAAGCTTTACAGCCGGGAACATTCAGTACTTC.

This clone occurred once. The V and J genes are TRBV6-1 and TRBJ2-5; 8 bases fit TRBD2. J lost 5 bases, V lost 7 bases, and 12 bases had no gene match. Germline values: CDR1 MNHNS, CDR2 SASEGT. The CDR3 contains 15 residues. CDR3 residues: CASKSGLGFQETQYF. The CDR3 region has the DNA TGTGCCAGCAAATCGGGACTAGGATTTCAGGAGACCCAGTACTTC.

The genes are TRBV5-1 and TRBJ2-7; D call uncertain. Trimming stripped 0 bases from V and 2 bases from J, with 12 bases between. The CDR3 is 15 residues long. Germline values: CDR1 SGHRS, CDR2 YFSETQ. The CDR3 reads CASSLDSPATYEQYF. The CDR3 DNA reads as TGCGCCAGCAGCTTGGACAGTCCAGCAACCTACGAGCAGTACTTC.

V usage is TRBV5-1 and J usage is TRBJ1-2; unclear D gene. The ends were cut back, 0 bases at V and 4 bases at J, with 10 bases in the middle. The CDR3 runs to 14 residues. Germline CDR1 reads SGHRS; CDR2 reads YFSETQ. CDR3 in amino acids: CASSLGQDLYGYTF. CDR3 nucleotide sequence: TGCGCCAGCAGCTTGGGGCAGGATCTCTATGGCTACACCTTC.

The chain employs TRBV27 and TRBJ2-7; 14 bases match TRBD2. Germline CDR1 is MNHEY and CDR2 is SMNVEV (reference sequence). The CDR3 runs to 16 residues. J gave up 3 bases and V 4 bases, and 5 bases lay outside the gene matches. This chain's CDR3 is CASSSLGTSGSYEQYF. CDR3 nucleotide sequence: TGTGCCAGCAGTTCCCTCGGGACTAGCGGGAGCTACGAGCAGTACTTC.

CDR3: CAIRAGGDEQFF. The CDR3 nucleotides read TGTGCCATACGGGCGGGAGGGGATGAGCAGTTCTTC. The chain has TRBV10-3 and TRBJ2-1; TRBD2 matches at 9 bases. Trimming cost V 9 bases and J 8 bases; bases outside gene matches: 5. The CDR3 totals 12 residues. Germline values: CDR1 ENHRY, CDR2 SYGVKD.

The chain is built from TRBV6-5 and TRBJ1-5, with TRBD1 identical over 7 bases. This CDR3 contains 14 residues. In germline, CDR1 is MNHEY, CDR2 SVGAGI. V lost 5 bases, J lost 3 bases, and 4 bases stayed unmatched. CDR3 coding DNA: TGTGCCAGCAGTACAGGGGTGGTCAATCAGCCCCAGCATTTT. It yields the protein CASSTGVVNQPQHF.

This clone was recorded once. The chain links TRBV28 to TRBJ1-2; 7 positions match TRBD1. Trimming removed 4 bases from V and 8 bases from J; junction bases left unmatched: 13. Germline V gene sequence: CDR1 MDHEN, CDR2 SYDVKM. The CDR3 has 15 amino acids. This CDR3 reads CASSSAGAGGAGYTF. The DNA for the CDR3 is TGTGCCAGCAGTTCGGCGGGAGCAGGGGGAGCGGGCTACACCTTC.

V is TRBV7-9 and J is TRBJ1-1; D uncertain. V was trimmed by 10 bases and J by 0 bases, leaving 18 bases between them. CDR3 size: 15 residues. Germline CDR1 SEHNR, CDR2 FQNEAQ (reference sequence). CDR3 in amino acids: CATLPPAGVNTEAFF. DNA of the CDR3: TGTGCCACCTTACCTCCCGCGGGCGTGAACACTGAAGCTTTCTTT. Full variable domain (rest looked up from reference TRBV7-9 and TRBJ1-1): DTGVSQNPRHKITKRGQNVTFRCDPISEHNRLYWYRQTLGQGPEFLTYFQNEAQLEKSRLLSDRFSAERPKGSFSTLEIQRTEQGDSAMYLCATLPPAGVNTEAFFGQGTRLTVV.

V is TRBV30 and J is TRBJ1-2; 9 positions match TRBD1. With 0 bases clipped from V and 4 bases from J, the junction kept 0 bases outside the gene matches. Per germline, CDR1 GTSNPN and CDR2 SVGIG (reference sequence). This CDR3 region has 13 residues. The CDR3 coding sequence is TGTGCCTGGAGTGTACAGGGGGCCTATGGCTACACCTTC. Translated, it gives CAWSVQGAYGYTF.

This rearrangement joins TRBV27 to TRBJ1-1; no clear D. The length of the CDR3 is 14 residues. The germline gives CDR1 MNHEY, CDR2 SMNVEV (reference sequence). Trimming stripped 5 bases from V and 4 bases from J, with 14 bases between. DNA for the CDR3: TGTGCCAGCAGTCGCCCCCGGCCGCTCACTGAAGCTTTCTTT. Its protein product is CASSRPRPLTEAFF.

DNA for the CDR3: TGTGCCAGCAGTCGGGAGGGAACGACAAATGAGCAGTTCTTC. Protein: CASSREGTTNEQFF. The rearrangement links TRBV6-5 to TRBJ2-1; 8 nucleotides line up with TRBD2. Germline trimming cut 5 bases from V and 7 bases from J; bases unmatched to any gene: 7. CDR3 length equals 14 residues. Germline V gives CDR1 MNHEY, CDR2 SVGAGI.

The V gene is TRBV27, the J gene TRBJ2-2; 10 nucleotides agree with TRBD2. V was pared by 5 bases and J by 0 bases, with 3 bases of the junction left unmatched. The CDR3 has 16 residues. Germline loops: CDR1 MNHEY, CDR2 SMNVEV (reference sequence). CDR3 region: CASSTLAGANTGELFF. DNA of the CDR3: TGTGCCAGCAGTACCCTAGCGGGGGCGAACACCGGGGAGCTGTTTTTT.

In this sample, this clone turned up once. The chain has TRBV4-3 and TRBJ2-7, with D perhaps given as TRBD1 or TRBD2 (5 bases each). Germline CDR1 and CDR2: LGHNA and YSLEER. This CDR3 region has 15 residues. Trimming shortened V by 3 bases and J by 2 bases, and 14 bases separated the two germline ends. In DNA form, the CDR3 reads TGCGCCAGCAGCCATGCTAGGGACGGCACCTACGAGCAGTACTTC. Its protein product is CASSHARDGTYEQYF.

The CDR3 protein is CASSLVIGDQPQHF. DNA for the CDR3: TGTGCCAGCAGCTTAGTGATCGGGGATCAGCCCCAGCATTTT. This chain connects TRBV7-9 to TRBJ1-5, with D unresolved. The germline gives CDR1 SEHNR, CDR2 FQNEAQ (reference sequence). V was trimmed by 1 base and J by 5 bases, leaving 9 bases between them. The CDR3 contains 14 residues.

V gene TRBV6-5 combines with J gene TRBJ2-1, with TRBD2 matching 9 bases. V trimming: 2 bases; J trimming: 5 bases; junction bases outside the gene matches: 4. The CDR3 is 15 amino acids. The germline V gene encodes CDR1 MNHEY and CDR2 SVGAGI. The CDR3 DNA reads TGTGCCAGCAGTTACGTGGCTAGCGGGGACAATGAGCAGTTCTTC. Residues: CASSYVASGDNEQFF.